These 4 T cell receptor beta chains share one sample of origin, sequenced in a study of beta chain features in type 1 diabetes. Findings and limits, study-wide: Moderate yet significant TCRB CDR3 shortening was seen in Type 1 diabetes patients in all four CD4+ subsets.

Isolated RNA was reverse transcribed in full, so expressed TCRB transcripts were sequenced. Clones were sequenced by immunoSEQ multiplex PCR, and TCRdb holds only the in-frame ones, with some missing. The table has under 850,000 clones, 13% seen once. These receptors' antigens are unknown. The sequenced sample was naive CD4+ T cells from blood. Receptors originate from a man aged 18 to 29 with type 1 diabetes.

V is TRBV28 and J is TRBJ2-7; D is unclear. V was clipped by 5 bases and J by 1 base, with 9 bases between them. This CDR3 is 13 amino acids long. Germline CDR1 reads MDHEN; CDR2 reads SYDVKM. This chain's CDR3 is CASSRPWSYEQYF. The CDR3 coding sequence is TGTGCCAGCAGTCGTCCCTGGTCCTACGAGCAGTACTTC.

The CDR3 DNA is TGTGCCACCTCGAGGGGGGCCCCTAGAAATGAGCAGTTCTTC. This codes for CATSRGAPRNEQFF. J is TRBJ2-1 and V is TRBV7-3, with D perhaps matching TRBD1 or TRBD2 (6 bases each). CDR1 SGHTA and CDR2 FQGTGA come from the germline V gene. V was shortened by 10 bases and J by 7 bases, with 20 bases between the two germline ends. The CDR3 extends over 14 amino acids.

The V gene is TRBV10-3, the J gene TRBJ2-7; TRBD2 agrees at 15 bases. The CDR3 runs to 17 residues. The germline gives CDR1 ENHRY, CDR2 SYGVKD. V lost 2 bases, J lost 0 bases, and 2 bases stayed unmatched. The CDR3 reads CAISERGLAGGSYEQYF. CDR3 coding DNA: TGTGCCATCAGTGAGCGGGGACTAGCGGGGGGCTCCTACGAGCAGTACTTC.

This clone was detected only a few times. The rearrangement joins TRBV6-1 to TRBJ2-3, with 8 bases matching TRBD1. The CDR3 has 16 amino acids. CDR1 MNHNS and CDR2 SASEGT come from the germline V gene. The V and J ends lost 3 bases and 3 bases, in that order; junction bases with no gene match: 8. In DNA form, the CDR3 reads TGTGCCAGCAGTGATCGACAGGGGATAGGAACAGATACGCAGTATTTT. This translates into CASSDRQGIGTDTQYF.